Listed here are 16 T cell receptor beta chains from one sample, sequenced in a study of OX40 agonist ivuxolimab in advanced cancers. The data were produced by immunoSEQ multiplex PCR, yet TCRdb's version contains in-frame clones alone and is incomplete. The sample lists about 36,000 clones, about 78% occurring once. The sample in question was CD4+ or CD8+ T cells sorted from blood, obtained in a trial of the OX40 agonist ivuxolimab. These receptors originate from an adult with an advanced solid tumor such as melanoma, head and neck, liver or kidney cancer.

The chain couples TRBV28 to TRBJ2-1; TRBD2 matches 9 bases. Trimming cost V 3 bases and J 1 base; bases outside gene matches: 4. The CDR3 loop spans 16 amino acids. Per the germline V gene, CDR1 is MDHEN and CDR2 is SYDVKM. For the CDR3, the DNA is TGTGCCAGCAGTTTGACTAGCGGATTATCCTACAATGAGCAGTTCTTC. Amino acids: CASSLTSGLSYNEQFF.

The J gene is TRBJ2-1, the V gene TRBV6-1; 11 bases fit TRBD2. The length of the CDR3 is 18 residues. Per germline, CDR1 MNHNS and CDR2 SASEGT. Trimming removed 2 bases from V and 4 bases from J; junction bases left unmatched: 10. CDR3 sequence reads: CASSEIAGGPEDYNEQFF. CDR3 DNA sequence: TGTGCCAGCAGTGAAATAGCGGGGGGGCCTGAGGATTACAATGAGCAGTTCTTC.

This clone occurred once. The chain joins TRBV4-1 to TRBJ2-7; D gene unclear. In germline, CDR1 is MGHRA, CDR2 YSYEKL. The CDR3 totals 13 residues. V lost 4 bases to trimming and J lost 4 bases, with 11 bases between them. The chain's CDR3 is CASSLYTDYEQYF. As DNA, the CDR3 is TGCGCCAGCAGCCTTTACACGGATTACGAGCAGTACTTC.

The J gene is TRBJ2-5, the V gene TRBV2, with TRBD2 identical over 7 bases. The CDR3 has 14 amino acids. Germline V lookup: CDR1 SNHLY, CDR2 FYNNEI. J was trimmed by 4 bases and V by 7 bases; bases with no gene match: 9. The DNA of the CDR3 is TGTGCCAGCACTACCGGGACTATAGGAGAGACCCAGTACTTC. Amino acid sequence: CASTTGTIGETQYF.

This rearrangement joins TRBV30 to TRBJ2-1; TRBD1 might be the D (6 bases). V gave up 0 bases and J gave up 8 bases, with 17 bases separating them. CDR3 size: 15 residues. CDR1 and CDR2 (germline): GTSNPN, SVGIG (reference sequence). The CDR3 DNA reads as TGTGCCTGGAGTGTGTCCAGGGGATATTTCGATGAGCAGTTCTTC. Translated: CAWSVSRGYFDEQFF.

J is TRBJ2-3 and V is TRBV5-8; TRBD1 agrees at 8 bases. Looked up from germline, CDR1 is SGHTS and CDR2 is YDEGEE. J lost 1 base, V lost 4 bases, and 5 bases had no gene match. The CDR3 covers 15 residues. The CDR3 loop reads CASSHGQGGTDTQYF. As DNA, the CDR3 is TGTGCCAGCAGCCATGGACAGGGAGGCACAGATACGCAGTATTTT.

The V call is TRBV6-5, the J call TRBJ1-2; tentative D call: TRBD1 (5 bases). CDR1 and CDR2 (germline): MNHEY, SVGAGI. CDR3 length equals 14 residues. Trimming stripped 2 bases from V and 6 bases from J, with 13 bases between. This CDR3 is CASSYGGSWNGYTF. CDR3 bases: TGTGCCAGCAGTTACGGGGGATCCTGGAATGGCTACACCTTC.

The V call is TRBV11-1, the J call TRBJ2-7; TRBD1 matches at 9 bases. Germline-derived CDR1 and CDR2 are SGHAT and FQDESV (reference sequence). V lost 2 bases to trimming and J lost 3 bases; unmatched junction nucleotides: 11. The CDR3 extends over 17 amino acids. CDR3 protein: CASSLRGPGTGFYEQYF. Here the CDR3 DNA reads TGTGCCAGCAGCTTACGGGGACCAGGGACAGGGTTCTACGAGCAGTACTTC.

The chain couples TRBV7-6 to TRBJ2-1; D remains ambiguous. Trimming shortened V by 2 bases and J by 0 bases, and 8 bases separated the two germline ends. CDR3 length equals 15 residues. The germline V gene encodes CDR1 SGHVS and CDR2 FNYEAQ. The CDR3 region is CASSLKVSSYNEQFF. CDR3 nucleotides: TGTGCCAGCAGCTTAAAGGTGAGCTCCTACAATGAGCAGTTCTTC.

The chain uses TRBV6-4 and TRBJ2-1; TRBD2 agrees at 9 bases. This CDR3 is built from 15 residues. CDR1 and CDR2 from the germline V gene are MRHNA and SNTAGT. Losses at the gene ends were 2 bases for V and 4 bases for J; bases not matched to a gene: 3. CDR3 bases: TGTGCCAGCAGTGACGGGCTAGCGGGATACAATGAGCAGTTCTTC. It translates to CASSDGLAGYNEQFF.

The chain recombines TRBV28 with TRBJ1-3; weak D call: TRBD1 (6 bases). V was clipped by 3 bases and J by 4 bases, with 22 bases between them. Germline V gene lookup returns CDR1 MDHEN and CDR2 SYDVKM. The CDR3 contains 18 residues. CDR3: CASSLVRTGPSAGNTIYF. CDR3 bases: TGTGCCAGCAGTTTGGTCCGCACAGGGCCTTCTGCCGGAAACACCATATATTTT. The full variable domain, completed using reference TRBV28 and TRBJ1-3, is DVKVTQSSRYLVKRTGEKVFLECVQDMDHENMFWYRQDPGLGLRLIYFSYDVKMKEKGDIPEGYSVSREKKERFSLILESASTNQTSMYLCASSLVRTGPSAGNTIYFGEGSWLTVV.

The rearrangement uses TRBV28 and TRBJ2-3; D might be TRBD1 or TRBD2, each matching 5 bases. This CDR3 region has 16 residues. Germline V lookup: CDR1 MDHEN, CDR2 SYDVKM. V lost 3 bases and J 2 bases, leaving 15 bases between the germline ends. The CDR3 here is CASSFGAPGHTDTQYF. The DNA of the CDR3 is TGTGCCAGCAGTTTCGGGGCCCCGGGCCACACAGATACGCAGTATTTT.

The gene calls are TRBV5-8 and TRBJ1-3; D uncertain. Trimming took 0 bases from V and 0 from J, leaving 16 bases between them. The CDR3 is 18 residues long. Germline-derived CDR1 and CDR2 are SGHTS and YDEGEE. In DNA form, the CDR3 reads TGTGCCAGCAGCTTGGGGAATGATGACATTCTCTCTGGAAACACCATATATTTT. This codes for CASSLGNDDILSGNTIYF.

The chain carries TRBV6-5 and TRBJ2-5; D is possibly TRBD2 (5 bases). The germline V gene has CDR1 MNHEY and CDR2 SVGAGI. Trimming shortened V by 4 bases and J by 4 bases, and 10 bases separated the two germline ends. The CDR3 covers 13 residues. The CDR3 is CASSSTAGETQYF. DNA for the CDR3: TGTGCCAGCAGTTCTACGGCGGGAGAGACCCAGTACTTC.

The chain has TRBV27 and TRBJ2-1; D might be TRBD2 (5 bases). Germline V CDR1 and CDR2: MNHEY, SMNVEV (reference sequence). The V and J ends lost 2 bases and 4 bases respectively, with 12 bases between them. The CDR3 is 15 amino acids. The CDR3, as DNA: TGTGCCAGCAGTTTAGAGCGGATAGGGTACAATGAGCAGTTCTTC. This translates into CASSLERIGYNEQFF.

V and J are TRBV30 and TRBJ2-7, with 10 bases identical to TRBD1. The CDR3 is 14 amino acids. CDR1 and CDR2 (germline): GTSNPN, SVGIG (reference sequence). The junction had 5 bases not matched to a gene; V was cut back by 3 bases and J by 3 bases. In nucleotides, the CDR3 is TGTGCCTGGAGCCCGGGACAGGGGTTCTACGAGCAGTACTTC. Translating gives CAWSPGQGFYEQYF.